These 29 T cell receptor beta chains were all obtained from the same sample, sequenced in a study of T cell responses to AZD1222 COVID-19 vaccine (dated by TCRdb to the early 2020s). This specimen's time point label, interpreted: baseline before first vaccination. The library was made by the immunoSEQ multiplex PCR assay. Entries here come from immuneACCESS through TCRdb and include only in-frame sequences with V and J called. Some clones fail to appear in such tables; in the studies checked, an unresolved V gene covers under half of the shortfall, and the cause of the remainder is unknown. The sample table records approximately 60,000 clones; 70% to 90% of these occur just once. The leading ten clones occupy over 15% of the sample. The source was peripheral blood, collected on day 0 of AZD1222 vaccination. The receptors stem from an adult in good health.

The genes are TRBV6-6 and TRBJ1-2; 7 bases agree with TRBD1. The CDR3 covers 16 residues. CDR1 and CDR2 from the germline V gene are MNHNY and SVGAGI (reference sequence). The V gene end was trimmed by 5 bases and the J gene end by 2 bases; junction bases not matched to a gene: 11. The CDR3 DNA sequence: TGTGCCAGCAGTCGAGAGAGACAGGGAATGAACTATGGCTACACCTTC. It encodes CASSRERQGMNYGYTF.

The rearrangement links TRBV19 to TRBJ2-3; the D gene could be TRBD1 or TRBD2 (5 bases each). This CDR3 has 17 amino acids. Germline values: CDR1 LNHDA, CDR2 SQIVND (reference sequence). V gave up 4 bases and J gave up 1 base, with 18 bases separating them. The CDR3 here is CASSNPVRVGRTDTQYF. CDR3 coding DNA: TGTGCCAGTAGTAACCCCGTCCGGGTGGGACGCACAGATACGCAGTATTTT.

The chain carries TRBV5-1 and TRBJ2-5, with a tentative D call TRBD2 (5 bases). The germline V gene encodes CDR1 SGHRS and CDR2 YFSETQ. The CDR3 totals 16 residues. Trimming shortened V by 5 bases and J by 5 bases, and 22 bases separated the two germline ends. The CDR3 sequence is CASRKTTRREVETQYF. CDR3 DNA: TGCGCCAGCAGAAAGACAACTAGGAGAGAGGTCGAGACCCAGTACTTC.

This chain joins TRBV20-1 and TRBJ1-1; D is unclear. Germline V lookup: CDR1 DFQATT, CDR2 SNEGSKA (reference sequence). Trimming removed 7 bases from V and 5 bases from J, with 8 bases in between. The CDR3 totals 10 residues. CDR3 region: CSVAGTEAFF. The CDR3 DNA reads TGCAGTGTTGCGGGGACTGAAGCTTTCTTT.

The chain has TRBV7-2 and TRBJ1-1, with a tentative D call TRBD1 (6 bases). Trimming removed 1 base from V and 4 bases from J, with 16 bases in between. Germline values: CDR1 SGHTA, CDR2 FQGNSA. The CDR3 has 16 amino acids. Written as DNA, the CDR3 is TGTGCCAGCAGCTTAGACGCAGGGGTTACGGGCACTGAAGCTTTCTTT. Residues: CASSLDAGVTGTEAFF.

The chain uses TRBV12-3 or TRBV12-4 and TRBJ1-5; D ambiguous. The CDR3 is 12 amino acids. Trimming removed 7 bases at V and 3 bases at J, with 7 bases between. DNA for the CDR3: TGTGCCAGCACCGCGCCCAATCAGCCCCAGCATTTT. Protein sequence: CASTAPNQPQHF.

In its sample, this clone was seen once. This chain uses TRBV9 with TRBJ1-1; no clear D. Deletions cut 10 bases from V and 1 base from J, with 20 bases between. Germline V gene lookup returns CDR1 SGDLS and CDR2 YYNGEE. The CDR3 has 15 residues. CDR3 nucleotide sequence: TGTGCCGCTCCAAAAACTACAGCTCCGAACACTGAAGCTTTCTTT. Translating it yields CAAPKTTAPNTEAFF.

CDR3 region: CATWGRIYYEQYF. The DNA of the CDR3 is TGTGCCACTTGGGGACGGATCTACTACGAGCAGTACTTC. This chain joins TRBV6-5 and TRBJ2-7; D may correspond to TRBD1 or TRBD2 (5 bases each). The germline V gene has CDR1 MNHEY and CDR2 SVGAGI. The germline V and J ends were trimmed by 10 bases and 3 bases, with 16 bases remaining between them. CDR3 length: 13 amino acids.

The chain couples TRBV7-3 to TRBJ2-3; 7 bases fit TRBD1. The V and J ends lost 3 bases and 6 bases, in that order; junction bases with no gene match: 3. Per germline, CDR1 SGHTA and CDR2 FQGTGA. CDR3 length: 13 residues. In DNA, the CDR3 is TGTGCCAGCAGCTTCGACAGGGTGGATACGCAGTATTTT. The encoded protein is CASSFDRVDTQYF.

The V call is TRBV4-2, the J call TRBJ2-6; 15 bases map to TRBD2. V lost 0 bases, J lost 1 base, and 10 bases stayed unmatched. Germline V gene data show CDR1 as LGHNA and CDR2 as YNFKEQ. The CDR3 has 22 amino acids. The CDR3: CASSQERTSGRANPSGANVLTF. As DNA, the CDR3 is TGTGCCAGCAGCCAAGAACGGACTAGCGGGAGGGCTAATCCATCTGGGGCCAACGTCCTGACTTTC.

The chain joins TRBV18 to TRBJ1-5; D call uncertain. From germline, CDR1 is KGHSH and CDR2 LQKENI. V lost 3 bases, J lost 0 bases, and 30 bases lay in between. The CDR3 contains 22 residues. The CDR3: CASSPESGYGSGIPYSNQPQHF. The CDR3 DNA reads as TGTGCCAGCTCACCCGAAAGTGGGTACGGGTCTGGCATACCCTATAGCAATCAGCCCCAGCATTTT.

The chain uses TRBV21-1 and TRBJ1-5. TRBV21-1 constitutes a pseudogene. This CDR3 has 15 amino acids. The CDR3 protein is CASSVSRYSNQPQHF. CDR3 nucleotides: TGTGCCAGCAGCGTATCTCGATATAGCAATCAGCCCCAGCATTTT.

This chain connects TRBV9 to TRBJ2-1; the match to TRBD2 covers 9 bases. The CDR3 spans 15 residues. Trimming removed 2 bases from V and 0 bases from J; junction bases left unmatched: 0. The germline gives CDR1 SGDLS, CDR2 YYNGEE. CDR3 sequence (DNA): TGTGCCAGCAGCGTGACTAGCGGCTCCTACAATGAGCAGTTCTTC. This encodes CASSVTSGSYNEQFF.

The rearrangement joins TRBV7-2 to TRBJ2-3, with TRBD2 identical over 7 bases. Trimming at V came to 1 base and at J to 9 bases, leaving 10 bases not matched to a gene. The CDR3 runs 15 residues. The germline V gene has CDR1 SGHTA and CDR2 FQGNSA. This chain's CDR3 is CASSLEPSGRFTQYF. The CDR3 region has the DNA TGTGCCAGCAGCTTAGAACCTAGCGGTCGGTTCACGCAGTATTTT.

The rearrangement uses TRBV5-1 and TRBJ1-4; D gene unclear. In germline, CDR1 is SGHRS, CDR2 YFSETQ. The CDR3 spans 13 residues. Trimming removed 0 bases from V and 7 bases from J, with 7 bases in between. This chain's CDR3 is CASSLARSEKLFF. DNA for the CDR3: TGCGCCAGCAGCTTGGCCAGGAGTGAAAAACTGTTTTTT.

The chain is built from TRBV7-3 and TRBJ1-1; D is unclear. The ends were cut back, 5 bases at V and 0 bases at J, with 7 bases in the middle. CDR3 length equals 13 residues. Germline V gene data show CDR1 as SGHTA and CDR2 as FQGTGA. CDR3 nucleotide sequence: TGTGCCAGCAGCCGGCTCATGAACACTGAAGCTTTCTTT. Translation: CASSRLMNTEAFF.

The chain is built from TRBV12-3 or TRBV12-4 and TRBJ2-1, with unresolved D. This CDR3 is built from 13 residues. Trimming took 5 bases from V and 4 from J, leaving 9 bases between them. The CDR3 nucleotides are TGTGCCAGCAGTCCCCTAATTTACAATGAGCAGTTCTTC. The encoded protein is CASSPLIYNEQFF.

J is TRBJ1-1 and V is TRBV14; 7 bases map to TRBD1. Looked up from germline, CDR1 is SGHDN and CDR2 is FVKESK. This CDR3 region has 12 residues. The J segment lost 6 bases and the V segment lost 3 bases, leaving 1 base of the junction unmatched. CDR3 amino acids: CASSHGTAEAFF. The DNA of the CDR3 is TGTGCCAGCAGCCACGGGACAGCTGAAGCTTTCTTT.

V gene TRBV19 combines with J gene TRBJ1-5, with D hard to call. This CDR3 is built from 13 residues. The V end lost 0 bases, the J end lost 9 bases, and 9 bases lay between the germline ends. CDR1 and CDR2 (germline): LNHDA, SQIVND (reference sequence). CDR3 in amino acids: CASSIEGSGPQHF. As DNA, the CDR3 is TGTGCCAGTAGTATAGAGGGGAGTGGGCCCCAGCATTTT.

The chain couples TRBV10-3 to TRBJ2-1, with D perhaps TRBD1 (8 bases). CDR3 size: 21 residues. V was cut by 6 bases and J by 3 bases, with 33 bases left in between. Germline lookup yields CDR1 ENHRY and CDR2 SYGVKD. This CDR3 reads CAIREGQGWPSGRPGYNEQFF. CDR3 in DNA: TGTGCCATCAGGGAAGGACAGGGATGGCCTAGCGGCCGGCCGGGCTACAATGAGCAGTTCTTC.

This clone was detected only a few times. In nucleotides, the CDR3 is TGTGCCAGCAGTCGGGACTCCCCAGTAAGGTACTTC. Translation gives CASSRDSPVRYF. The chain combines TRBV6-2 or TRBV6-3 with TRBJ2-7; a weak D match, TRBD2 (6 bases). Germline V gene lookup returns CDR1 MNHEY and CDR2 SVGEGT. The V end lost 5 bases, the J end lost 12 bases, and 17 bases lay between the germline ends. This CDR3 comprises 12 residues.

This chain links TRBV18 with TRBJ1-2; TRBD1 is a possible D gene (5 bases). Germline CDR1 and CDR2: KGHSH and LQKENI. The CDR3 runs to 15 residues. Trimming shortened V by 2 bases and J by 2 bases, and 12 bases separated the two germline ends. The CDR3 DNA sequence: TGTGCCAGCTCACCATATTCGACAGCCAACTATGGCTACACCTTC. Translation gives CASSPYSTANYGYTF.

The chain links TRBV28 to TRBJ2-7; a weak D match, TRBD2 (7 bases). Trimming pared 6 bases from V and 9 bases from J, leaving 24 bases between. Germline V gene sequence: CDR1 MDHEN, CDR2 SYDVKM. The CDR3 extends over 15 amino acids. The CDR3 nucleotides read TGTGCCAGCAGGGGCTCGGGGGGCCTGTCGAGTGGGCAGTACTTC. Protein product: CASRGSGGLSSGQYF.

The chain uses TRBV5-8 and TRBJ1-5, with D perhaps matching TRBD1 (5 bases). Germline V gene data show CDR1 as SGHTS and CDR2 as YDEGEE. With 2 bases removed from V and 0 bases from J, the gap between germline ends came to 18 bases. The CDR3 extends over 18 amino acids. CDR3 in amino acids: CASSLRTFDSSSNQPQHF. The CDR3 nucleotides are TGTGCCAGCAGCTTACGAACCTTTGACAGTTCTAGCAATCAGCCCCAGCATTTT. The variable domain in full, with the rest retrieved from reference TRBV5-8 and TRBJ1-5, is EAGVTQSPTHLIKTRGQQATLRCSPISGHTSVYWYQQALGLGLQFLLWYDEGEERNRGNFPPRFSGRQFPNYSSELNVNALELEDSALYLCASSLRTFDSSSNQPQHFGDGTRLSIL.

The chain uses TRBV19 and TRBJ1-1; 11 bases fit TRBD1. The CDR3 spans 15 residues. Trimming at V came to 4 bases and at J to 4 bases, leaving 5 bases not matched to a gene. From germline, CDR1 is LNHDA and CDR2 SQIVND (reference sequence). The CDR3 sequence: CASSSGQGAFTEAFF. The CDR3 region has the DNA TGTGCCAGTAGTAGCGGACAGGGGGCTTTCACTGAAGCTTTCTTT. Full variable domain (remainder filled in from reference TRBV19 and TRBJ1-1): DGGITQSPKYLFRKEGQNVTLSCEQNLNHDAMYWYRQDPGQGLRLIYYSQIVNDFQKGDIAEGYSVSREKKESFPLTVTSAQKNPTAFYLCASSSGQGAFTEAFFGQGTRLTVV.

The V and J genes are TRBV7-2 and TRBJ2-7, with TRBD1 identical over 7 bases. The CDR3 totals 13 residues. Germline V gene lookup returns CDR1 SGHTA and CDR2 FQGNSA. The junction had 7 bases not matched to a gene; V was cut back by 5 bases and J by 6 bases. The CDR3 is CASSPRTGTEQYF. The CDR3 DNA follows: TGTGCCAGCAGCCCCCGGACAGGAACCGAGCAGTACTTC.

The CDR3 loop is CASSSGTSGRLGETQYF. The CDR3 DNA reads TGCGCCAGCAGCTCCGGGACTAGCGGGCGCCTGGGGGAGACCCAGTACTTC. The chain uses TRBV5-1 and TRBJ2-5; TRBD2 matches at 12 bases. Germline assignment: CDR1 SGHRS and CDR2 YFSETQ. V was pared by 3 bases and J by 5 bases, with 11 bases of the junction left unmatched. CDR3 length equals 17 residues. The full variable domain, completed using reference TRBV5-1 and TRBJ2-5, is KAGVTQTPRYLIKTRGQQVTLSCSPISGHRSVSWYQQTPGQGLQFLFEYFSETQRNKGNFPGRFSGRQFSNSRSEMNVSTLELGDSALYLCASSSGTSGRLGETQYFGPGTRLLVL.

V is TRBV4-2 and J is TRBJ2-1; 10 bases agree with TRBD2. V shed 0 bases, J shed 1 base, and the junction held 0 bases outside the gene matches. Per germline, CDR1 LGHNA and CDR2 YNFKEQ. CDR3 length: 16 residues. The DNA for the CDR3 is TGTGCCAGCAGCCAAGATAGCGGGGGGTCCTACAATGAGCAGTTCTTC. This gives the protein CASSQDSGGSYNEQFF.

In this sample, this clone turned up a few times. This sample includes further DNA sequences coding for the same CDR3. This chain links TRBV28 with TRBJ1-2; D unclear. The germline V gene encodes CDR1 MDHEN and CDR2 SYDVKM. CDR3 length: 12 amino acids. The V and J ends lost 2 bases and 1 base respectively, with 2 bases between them. In nucleotides, the CDR3 is TGTGCCAGCAGTTTAGGTAACTATGGCTACACCTTC. Its translation: CASSLGNYGYTF.